The next 8 T cell receptor beta chains were all read from a single sample in a study of cytomegalovirus exposure and HLA in healthy donors listed by TCRdb under 2017. The library came from the immunoSEQ multiplex PCR assay. A mixture of 60 forward primers for TCR Vbeta segments and 13 reverse primers for TCR Jbeta segments was used in the multiplex PCR. TCRdb carries this immuneACCESS record with in-frame sequences only. Its versions omit some clonotypes, under half of them owing to an unresolved V gene in the studies checked, with the rest unexplained. The sample data list roughly 120,000 clones, and over 70% of these were observed just once. The ten largest clones capture around 4.2% of the sample. Sequences were obtained from PBMCs. Receptor source: a woman in her 40s in good health and CMV-seropositive.

The chain links TRBV5-4 to TRBJ2-7; 8 bases line up with TRBD2. V gave up 4 bases and J gave up 3 bases; unmatched junction bases: 18. This CDR3 has 18 residues. In germline, CDR1 is SGHNT, CDR2 YYREEE (reference sequence). The DNA of the CDR3 is TGTGCCAGCAGCCCTAATTCTAGCGGGTCTAACCTCTTCTACGAGCAGTACTTC. This encodes CASSPNSSGSNLFYEQYF.

The rearrangement uses TRBV6-6 and TRBJ2-7; 10 bases map to TRBD1. The CDR3 contains 15 residues. Germline loops: CDR1 MNHNY, CDR2 SVGAGI (reference sequence). The V gene end was trimmed by 6 bases and the J gene end by 2 bases; junction bases not matched to a gene: 7. The CDR3 DNA sequence: TGTGCCAGCAGCAAGGACAGGGGGATCACCTACGAGCAGTACTTC. Translating it yields CASSKDRGITYEQYF.

The V call is TRBV6-1, the J call TRBJ1-2, with 8 bases that match TRBD1. The CDR3 is 15 residues long. Trimming removed 9 bases from V and 3 bases from J; junction bases left unmatched: 12. Per the germline V gene, CDR1 is MNHNS and CDR2 is SASEGT. This CDR3 reads CASHIKGQGHYGYTF. The CDR3 DNA follows: TGTGCCAGTCATATAAAAGGACAGGGCCACTATGGCTACACCTTC.

V gene TRBV7-9 combines with J gene TRBJ2-6; 8 bases fit TRBD1. Germline CDR1 and CDR2: SEHNR and FQNEAQ (reference sequence). Unmatched junction bases numbered 4, after V lost 5 bases and J lost 4 bases. The CDR3 covers 15 residues. The CDR3: CASSHQGAGANVLTF. The CDR3 nucleotides are TGTGCCAGCAGCCATCAGGGGGCAGGGGCCAACGTCCTGACTTTC.

V and J are TRBV11-2 and TRBJ1-1, with D maybe TRBD1 (5 bases). The CDR3 spans 12 residues. Trimming took 5 bases from V and 5 from J, leaving 9 bases between them. Looked up from germline, CDR1 is SGHAT and CDR2 is FQNNGV. CDR3 loop: CASSTQGTEAFF. DNA of the CDR3: TGTGCCAGCAGCACCCAGGGAACTGAAGCTTTCTTT.

In the case of this clone: One end of the junction does not line up with germline, which may come from a read error. The V gene is TRBV7-9, the J gene TRBJ1-1, with TRBD1 as a possible D gene (6 bases). CDR3 size: 15 residues. Germline V lookup: CDR1 SEHNR, CDR2 FQNEAQ (reference sequence). CDR3 sequence: CAGSLTTTGSTEAFF. The CDR3 DNA is TGTGCCGGCAGCCTGACGACAACAGGGAGCACTGAAGCTTTCTTT.

The rearrangement links TRBV7-8 to TRBJ1-2; perhaps TRBD1 as D (6 bases). V was cut by 2 bases and J by 7 bases, with 20 bases left in between. This CDR3 has 16 amino acids. Germline V CDR1 and CDR2: SGHVS, FQNEAQ. As DNA, the CDR3 is TGTGCCAGCAGCTTAAGGGGGTGGGCAGGAATGGTTGGCTACACCTTC. Its protein product is CASSLRGWAGMVGYTF.

The chain couples TRBV13 to TRBJ1-2, with a tentative D call TRBD1 (6 bases). The CDR3 runs 13 residues. Germline V gene data show CDR1 as PRHDT and CDR2 as FYEKMQ (reference sequence). V lost 5 bases to trimming and J lost 7 bases, with 14 bases between them. The CDR3 DNA reads TGTGCCAGCAGCCCGGGACAAAGGTCTGGCTACACCTTC. It specifies CASSPGQRSGYTF. The whole variable domain, filled in from reference TRBV13 and TRBJ1-2, reads AAGVIQSPRHLIKEKRETATLKCYPIPRHDTVYWYQQGPGQDPQFLISFYEKMQSDKGSIPDRFSAQQFSDYHSELNMSSLELGDSALYFCASSPGQRSGYTFGSGTRLTVV.